The rows below give T cell receptor beta chains drawn from one sample of a study of blood T cell repertoires in COVID-19. The protocol was immunoSEQ multiplex PCR, while the TCRdb copy is restricted to in-frame clones and leaves out a portion. The data hold 190,000 or so clones, with roughly four fifths observed a single time. Sequencing input: PBMCs or T cells enriched from blood (not recorded which). These receptor sequences come from a middle-aged man who had recovered from COVID-19. Each CDR3 is given with its conserved first and last residue. A D gene is named only where the DNA matches it firmly. Expanded clones are given a class, and other clones once, few, many or no size at all.

- TRBJ1-1 15 - TRBV28 CASSSPGGPNTEAFF TGTGCCAGCAGTTCCCCGGGGGGGCCGAACACTGAAGCTTTCTTT
- TRBJ2-5 14 - TRBV9 CASSVSGLQETQYF TGTGCCAGCAGCGTAAGCGGATTGCAAGAGACCCAGTACTTC
- TRBJ2-1 15 - TRBV24-1 CATYTRGGAENEQFF TGTGCCACCTACACCCGTGGGGGGGCGGAAAATGAGCAGTTCTTC
- TRBJ2-7 15 TRBD1 TRBV6-5 CASSYSTGGEYEQYF TGTGCCAGCAGTTACTCGACAGGGGGGGAATACGAGCAGTACTTC
- TRBJ1-5 16 TRBD1 TRBV7-6 CASSLGTGVGNQPQHF TGTGCCAGCAGCTTAGGTACAGGGGTGGGCAATCAGCCCCAGCATTTT
- TRBJ2-1 13 TRBD2 TRBV25-1 CASSERLGGEQFF TGTGCCAGCAGTGAAAGGCTGGGGGGGGAGCAGTTCTTC
- TRBJ2-7 15 TRBD2 TRBV7-3 CASSPGGSRDHEQYF TGTGCCAGCAGCCCCGGGGGGTCAAGGGACCACGAGCAGTACTTC
- TRBJ2-2 17 TRBD1 TRBV5-1 CASSDRRTGKDTGELFF TGCGCCAGCAGCGACCGGAGGACAGGGAAAGACACCGGGGAGCTGTTTTTT
once TRBJ2-5 11 - TRBV6-5 CASSPQETQYF TGTGCCAGCAGTCCGCAAGAGACCCAGTACTTC
few TRBJ2-1 15 - TRBV6-5 CASRDQDSPHNEQFF TGTGCCAGCAGGGACCAGGACAGCCCCCACAATGAGCAGTTCTTC
- TRBJ1-2 12 - TRBV3-1/TRBV3-2 CASSQSQYGYTF TGTGCCAGCAGCCAATCACAGTATGGCTACACCTTC
many TRBJ2-1 14 - TRBV5-1 CASKEDNSYNEQFF TGCGCCAGCAAGGAGGATAACTCCTACAATGAGCAGTTCTTC
- TRBJ1-2 17 TRBD1 TRBV25-1 CASSADGTGDLGYGYTF TGTGCCAGCAGTGCCGACGGGACAGGGGACCTGGGCTATGGCTACACCTTC
- TRBJ2-7 14 TRBD1 TRBV19 CASRTGGPSYEQYF TGTGCCAGTCGGACAGGGGGCCCCTCCTACGAGCAGTACTTC
- TRBJ1-5 15 - TRBV4-3 CASSQVRASNQPQHF TGCGCCAGCAGCCAAGTTAGAGCCAGCAATCAGCCCCAGCATTTT
- TRBJ2-3 15 - TRBV14 CASSRGTAPTDTQYF TGTGCCAGCAGCCGCGGGACAGCCCCCACAGATACGCAGTATTTT
- TRBJ1-1 16 TRBD1 TRBV5-1 CASSWEQGARRTEAFF TGCGCCAGCAGCTGGGAGCAGGGGGCTCGTCGAACTGAAGCTTTCTTT
once TRBJ1-1 16 - TRBV28 CASSSSAGARLSEAFF TGTGCCAGCAGTTCTAGCGCGGGGGCTAGGTTATCTGAAGCTTTCTTT
- TRBJ1-2 13 TRBD1 TRBV6-4 CASSATGNYGYTF TGTGCCAGCAGTGCGACAGGGAACTATGGCTACACCTTC
- TRBJ2-3 13 - TRBV18 CASSPPGQDTQYF TGTGCCAGCTCACCACCGGGGCAAGATACGCAGTATTTT
- TRBJ1-3 15 TRBD1 TRBV5-4 CASSRAGGSGNTIYF TGTGCCAGCAGCCGGGCAGGGGGTTCCGGAAACACCATATATTTT
- TRBJ2-1 19 TRBD2 TRBV6-2/TRBV6-3 CASSPGTSGGSIRYNEQFF TGTGCCAGCAGTCCCGGGACTAGCGGGGGCTCGATTCGCTACAATGAGCAGTTCTTC
- TRBJ1-3 16 - TRBV15 CATSSPGLQTGNTIYF TGTGCCACCAGCTCCCCGGGACTTCAAACCGGAAACACCATATATTTT
- TRBJ1-1 14 TRBD1 TRBV29-1 CSVDNRGSNTEAFF TGCAGCGTTGATAACAGGGGATCGAACACTGAAGCTTTCTTT
- TRBJ2-1 18 TRBD2 TRBV6-2/TRBV6-3 CASSDGLAGKGTYNEQFF TGTGCCAGCAGTGATGGACTAGCGGGCAAGGGCACCTACAATGAGCAGTTCTTC
- TRBJ1-2 12 - TRBV7-9 CASSSSSYGYTF TGTGCCAGCAGCTCCTCTAGCTATGGCTACACCTTC
- TRBJ1-5 15 TRBD1 TRBV7-9 CASSRTGELGQPQHF TGTGCCAGCAGCCGTACAGGGGAATTAGGTCAGCCCCAGCATTTT
- TRBJ1-4 13 - TRBV19 CASKEWTNEKLFF TGTGCCAGCAAGGAGTGGACTAATGAAAAACTGTTTTTT
- TRBJ2-5 12 - TRBV29-1 CSVVMNRETQYF TGCAGCGTTGTGATGAACAGGGAGACCCAGTACTTC
- TRBJ1-2 13 TRBD1 TRBV7-3 CASSPTGDNGYTF TGTGCCAGCAGCCCGACAGGGGATAATGGCTACACCTTC
- TRBJ1-5 13 - TRBV4-3 CASSQDLSQPQHF TGCGCCAGCAGCCAAGATTTGAGTCAGCCCCAGCATTTT
- TRBJ1-5 15 TRBD1 TRBV3-1/TRBV3-2 CASSQGGQPNQPQHF TGTGCCAGCAGCCAAGGGGGACAGCCCAATCAGCCCCAGCATTTT
once TRBJ1-1 13 TRBD1 TRBV18 CASSLPGQAEAFF TGTGCCAGCTCACTACCAGGACAGGCTGAAGCTTTCTTT
few TRBJ1-1 14 - TRBV7-3 CASSTSGGNTEAFF TGTGCCAGCAGCACGTCCGGGGGGAACACTGAAGCTTTCTTT
- TRBJ1-3 18 TRBD1 TRBV14 CASSQDRDRSLSGNTIYF TGTGCCAGCAGCCAAGACCGGGACAGGTCCCTCTCTGGAAACACCATATATTTT
- TRBJ1-2 16 - TRBV9 CASSVVADRRVDGYTF TGTGCCAGCAGCGTCGTAGCAGACCGACGGGTAGATGGCTACACCTTC
- TRBJ2-5 15 - TRBV3-1/TRBV3-2 CASSQGVAIQETQYF TGTGCCAGCAGCCAAGGTGTAGCGATTCAAGAGACCCAGTACTTC
- TRBJ2-7 16 - TRBV27 CASSFPVRGGTYEQYF TGTGCCAGCAGTTTTCCGGTCAGGGGCGGCACCTACGAGCAGTACTTC
few TRBJ2-1 16 TRBD2 TRBV4-3 CASSQDPGAGFLEQFF TGCGCCAGCAGCCAAGATCCAGGAGCGGGGTTCTTGGAGCAGTTCTTC
- TRBJ1-3 15 - TRBV6-2/TRBV6-3 CASSYGQSSGNTIYF TGTGCCAGCAGTTACGGACAGAGCTCTGGAAACACCATATATTTT
- TRBJ2-2 14 - TRBV20-1 CSASDRTATGELFF TGCAGTGCTAGTGACAGGACAGCCACCGGGGAGCTGTTTTTT
- TRBJ1-2 15 - TRBV5-1 CASSLEGRDPNGYTF TGCGCCAGCAGCTTGGAGGGCCGGGATCCGAATGGCTACACCTTC
few TRBJ1-4 19 TRBD1 TRBV9 CASSTGPGQVTYMNEKLFF TGTGCCAGCAGCACAGGCCCGGGACAGGTCACGTACATGAATGAAAAACTGTTTTTT
- TRBJ1-1 15 - TRBV5-1 CASSLVGAMNTEAFF TGCGCCAGCAGCTTGGTTGGGGCCATGAACACTGAAGCTTTCTTT
- TRBJ1-1 11 - TRBV28 CASRFQEEAFF TGTGCCAGCAGGTTTCAGGAAGAAGCTTTCTTT
once TRBJ2-5 17 TRBD1 TRBV2 CASLRPPGTGGQETQYF TGTGCCAGCCTACGACCTCCCGGGACAGGGGGCCAAGAGACCCAGTACTTC
- TRBJ1-3 15 TRBD1 TRBV27 CASSFTGTAGNTIYF TGTGCCAGCAGTTTTACCGGGACAGCTGGAAACACCATATATTTT
- TRBJ1-1 14 - TRBV28 CASRALTSYTEAFF TGTGCCAGCAGGGCCCTGACATCCTACACTGAAGCTTTCTTT
few TRBJ2-3 16 TRBD2 TRBV4-3 CASSQDASGYTDTQYF TGCGCCAGCAGCCAAGACGCTAGCGGGTACACAGATACGCAGTATTTT
- TRBJ2-2 17 - TRBV6-2/TRBV6-3 CASSWTGQFANTGELFF TGTGCCAGCAGCTGGACCGGACAGTTCGCGAACACCGGGGAGCTGTTTTTT